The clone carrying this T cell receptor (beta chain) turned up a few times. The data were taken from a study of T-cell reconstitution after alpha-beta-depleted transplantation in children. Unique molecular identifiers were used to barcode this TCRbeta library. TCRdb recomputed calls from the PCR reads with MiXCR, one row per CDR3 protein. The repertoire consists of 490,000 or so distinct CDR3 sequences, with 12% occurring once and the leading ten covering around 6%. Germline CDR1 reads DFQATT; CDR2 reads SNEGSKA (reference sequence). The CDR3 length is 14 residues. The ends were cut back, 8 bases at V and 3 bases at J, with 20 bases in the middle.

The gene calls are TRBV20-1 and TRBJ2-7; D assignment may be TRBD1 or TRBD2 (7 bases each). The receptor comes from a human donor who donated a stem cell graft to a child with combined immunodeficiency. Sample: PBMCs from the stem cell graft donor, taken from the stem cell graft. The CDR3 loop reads CSSRGGASNYEQYF. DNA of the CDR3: TGCAGTTCCAGGGGGGGGGCCTCCAACTACGAGCAGTACTTC.